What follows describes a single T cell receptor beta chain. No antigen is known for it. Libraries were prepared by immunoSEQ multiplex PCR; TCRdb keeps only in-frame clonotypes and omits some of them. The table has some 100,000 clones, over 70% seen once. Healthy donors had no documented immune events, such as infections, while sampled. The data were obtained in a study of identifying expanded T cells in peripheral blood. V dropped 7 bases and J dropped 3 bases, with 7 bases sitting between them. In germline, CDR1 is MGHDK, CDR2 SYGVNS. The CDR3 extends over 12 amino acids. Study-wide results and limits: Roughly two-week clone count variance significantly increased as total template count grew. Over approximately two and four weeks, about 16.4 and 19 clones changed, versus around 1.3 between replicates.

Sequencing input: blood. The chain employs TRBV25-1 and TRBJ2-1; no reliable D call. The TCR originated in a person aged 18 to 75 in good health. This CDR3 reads CASTALYNEQFF. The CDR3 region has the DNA TGTGCCAGCACCGCGCTCTACAATGAGCAGTTCTTC.